The 5 T cell receptor beta chains in this list originate from one sample, sequenced in a study of T cell responses to AZD1222 COVID-19 vaccine. TCRdb keeps only in-frame clones here, not all; method: immunoSEQ multiplex PCR. The sample lists around 180,000 clones, approximately 86% occurring once. The sequenced sample was peripheral blood, obtained on day 0 of AZD1222 vaccination. The receptor source for this set is an adult in good health.

The rearrangement uses TRBV3-1 (or the pseudogene TRBV3-2) and TRBJ2-5, with TRBD2 identical over 7 bases. Germline values: CDR1 LGHDT, CDR2 YNNKEL (reference sequence). J gave up 4 bases and V 8 bases, and 7 bases lay outside the gene matches. The CDR3 consists of 13 residues. CDR3 in amino acids: CASRLAQGETQYF. The CDR3 nucleotides read TGTGCCAGCCGACTAGCCCAAGGAGAGACCCAGTACTTC.

The chain joins TRBV5-1 to TRBJ2-1, with 7 nucleotides matching TRBD2. The CDR3 length is 15 residues. Per the germline V gene, CDR1 is SGHRS and CDR2 is YFSETQ. The V gene end was trimmed by 0 bases and the J gene end by 5 bases; junction bases not matched to a gene: 5. This chain's CDR3 is CASSLGGSFNNEQFF. CDR3 nucleotides: TGCGCCAGCAGCTTGGGCGGGAGTTTCAACAATGAGCAGTTCTTC.

The rearrangement joins TRBV20-1 to TRBJ1-2; D unclear. CDR3 length: 11 amino acids. Trimming stripped 3 bases from V and 4 bases from J, with 6 bases between. CDR1 and CDR2 (germline): DFQATT, SNEGSKA (reference sequence). The CDR3 reads CSASDGYGYTF. CDR3 DNA sequence: TGCAGTGCTAGTGATGGCTATGGCTACACCTTC.

V and J are TRBV11-2 and TRBJ2-5; tentative D call: TRBD2 (6 bases). Germline V lookup: CDR1 SGHAT, CDR2 FQNNGV. This CDR3 region has 14 residues. V was clipped by 5 bases and J by 5 bases, with 15 bases between them. The chain's CDR3 is CASSGGPKPETQYF. The CDR3 bases are TGTGCCAGCAGCGGAGGGCCGAAGCCTGAGACCCAGTACTTC. The full variable domain, rest sourced from reference TRBV11-2 and TRBJ2-5, is EAGVAQSPRYKIIEKRQSVAFWCNPISGHATLYWYQQILGQGPKLLIQFQNNGVVDDSQLPKDRFSAERLKGVDSTLKIQPAKLEDSAVYLCASSGGPKPETQYFGPGTRLLVL.

The CDR3 reads CASSPNMLNTEAFF. In nucleotides, the CDR3 is TGTGCCAGCAGCCCTAACATGTTGAACACTGAAGCTTTCTTT. The chain uses TRBV27 and TRBJ1-1; D gene uncertain. This CDR3 has 14 amino acids. CDR1 and CDR2 from the germline V gene are MNHEY and SMNVEV (reference sequence). The germline V and J ends were trimmed by 6 bases and 0 bases, with 11 bases remaining between them.